The 18 T cell receptor beta chains presented below share a single source sample, sequenced in a study of CD8+ T cells in alopecia areata. Treatment indicated: oral pan-JAK inhibitor, 5-10 mg twice daily. RNA was extracted and reverse transcribed into cDNA as the sequencing template. Method: immunoSEQ multiplex PCR; TCRdb's copy keeps in-frame clones and lacks some. Altogether approximately 150,000 clones are present, around 58% being singletons, with the ten largest covering roughly 17%. Sequencing used CD4+ T cells sorted from blood, obtained at approximately week 60, from a patient treated with tofacitinib. These receptors were collected from a human donor with alopecia areata.

The chain links TRBV25-1 to TRBJ2-1, with D possibly being TRBD1 (5 bases). The germline V and J ends were trimmed by 1 base and 9 bases, with 7 bases remaining between them. The germline CDR1 and CDR2 sequences are MGHDK and SYGVNS. This CDR3 has 12 amino acids. CDR3 sequence reads: CASSELRGEQFF. CDR3 sequence (DNA): TGTGCCAGCAGTGAATTAAGGGGTGAGCAGTTCTTC.

This rearrangement joins TRBV5-1 to TRBJ2-6; tentatively, D is TRBD1 (5 bases). Germline CDR1 reads SGHRS; CDR2 reads YFSETQ. Trimming left V 4 bases short and J 0 bases short, with 8 bases between. This CDR3 spans 15 amino acids. The CDR3 protein is CASSPGHSGANVLTF. CDR3 bases: TGCGCCAGCAGCCCCGGACACTCTGGGGCCAACGTCCTGACTTTC.

The gene calls are TRBV6-6 and TRBJ1-5; D not resolved. The ends were cut back, 2 bases at V and 7 bases at J, with 9 bases in the middle. The CDR3 is made up of 13 amino acids. The germline gives CDR1 MNHNY, CDR2 SVGAGI (reference sequence). The CDR3 loop reads CASSYEGSQPQHF. The CDR3 bases are TGTGCCAGCAGTTACGAGGGCAGCCAGCCCCAGCATTTT.

This clone was observed a few times. This chain joins TRBV6-5 and TRBJ2-5; 7 bases align to TRBD1. Per the germline V gene, CDR1 is MNHEY and CDR2 is SVGAGI. The CDR3 is 15 amino acids. Germline trimming cut 6 bases from V and 1 base from J; bases unmatched to any gene: 8. The CDR3 DNA follows: TGTGCCAGCAGGGAAAGGACAGGATTCCAAGAGACCCAGTACTTC. Residues: CASRERTGFQETQYF.

Only a few counts were recorded for this clone. The gene calls are TRBV6-6 and TRBJ1-5; 8 bases map to TRBD1. The CDR3 has 14 amino acids. Trimming removed 6 bases from V and 4 bases from J; junction bases left unmatched: 5. Germline CDR1 reads MNHNY; CDR2 reads SVGAGI (reference sequence). The CDR3 DNA follows: TGTGCCAGCAGCCCAGGGGGCCGGAATCAGCCCCAGCATTTT. Protein: CASSPGGRNQPQHF.

This clone was counted a single time. J is TRBJ2-5 and V is TRBV6-1; D gene uncertain. V was cut by 4 bases and J by 5 bases, with 8 bases left in between. The CDR3 extends over 12 amino acids. Germline assignment: CDR1 MNHNS and CDR2 SASEGT. The chain's CDR3 is CASSVGVETQYF. The CDR3 DNA reads as TGTGCCAGCAGTGTAGGAGTGGAGACCCAGTACTTC.

In this sample, this clone turned up a few times. The genes are TRBV6-6 and TRBJ1-1; D is ambiguous. Germline lookup yields CDR1 MNHNY and CDR2 SVGAGI (reference sequence). CDR3 length: 13 residues. The ends were cut back, 6 bases at V and 4 bases at J, with 12 bases in the middle. In DNA, the CDR3 is TGTGCCAGCAGCGATACGCCAGCCACTGAAGCTTTCTTT. It codes for CASSDTPATEAFF.

The chain carries TRBV2 and TRBJ1-1; D gene uncertain. CDR3 length: 13 amino acids. The germline V and J ends were trimmed by 7 bases and 1 base, with 10 bases remaining between them. The germline gives CDR1 SNHLY, CDR2 FYNNEI. CDR3 bases: TGTGCCAGCATTCCGGACGGGAACACTGAAGCTTTCTTT. Its translation is CASIPDGNTEAFF.

In this sample, this clone turned up once. The chain is built from TRBV4-1 and TRBJ2-7; D may be TRBD1 (6 bases). V lost 2 bases to trimming and J lost 3 bases, with 14 bases between them. The germline V gene encodes CDR1 MGHRA and CDR2 YSYEKL. This CDR3 region has 15 residues. CDR3 DNA: TGCGCCAGCAGCCAATCAGGGGCCGTCTACTACGAGCAGTACTTC. Translation gives CASSQSGAVYYEQYF.

The chain is built from TRBV6-1 and TRBJ2-4; tentatively, D is TRBD2 (5 bases). V dropped 5 bases and J dropped 7 bases, with 15 bases sitting between them. The CDR3 is made up of 14 amino acids. Per germline, CDR1 MNHNS and CDR2 SASEGT. In DNA, the CDR3 is TGTGCCAGCAGTTTACATGGGGAGATGAACATTCAGTACTTC. This translates into CASSLHGEMNIQYF.

The rearrangement joins TRBV6-1 to TRBJ1-2, with D possibly TRBD1 on 5 matching bases. Between the trimmed V and J ends, which lost 5 bases and 3 bases, there was a span of 10 bases. CDR1 MNHNS and CDR2 SASEGT come from the germline V gene. The CDR3 is made up of 13 amino acids. The DNA for the CDR3 is TGTGCCAGCAGTCACCGGGACGACTATGGCTACACCTTC. Its protein is CASSHRDDYGYTF.

This sequence joins TRBV19 and TRBJ2-5; 7 positions agree with TRBD1. CDR1 is LNHDA and CDR2 is SQIVND in the germline V gene (reference sequence). The CDR3 has 15 residues. Unmatched junction bases numbered 12, after V lost 6 bases and J lost 5 bases. CDR3 region: CASRDTPGQLETQYF. In nucleotides, the CDR3 is TGTGCCAGTAGGGACACTCCGGGACAGTTGGAGACCCAGTACTTC.

This clone was counted ten times or more. The chain carries TRBV10-3 and TRBJ1-2, with TRBD1 matching over 9 bases. J was trimmed by 8 bases and V by 3 bases; bases with no gene match: 10. The CDR3 runs to 15 residues. CDR1 is ENHRY, CDR2 SYGVKD, per germline. The CDR3 region has the DNA TGTGCCATCAGTGATAGAGTACAGGGGGCTTTGGGCTACACCTTC. It codes for CAISDRVQGALGYTF.

The chain is built from TRBV7-9 and TRBJ2-7, with D uncertain. V lost 1 base, J lost 0 bases, and 7 bases lay in between. Looked up from germline, CDR1 is SEHNR and CDR2 is FQNEAQ (reference sequence). The CDR3 covers 14 residues. CDR3 nucleotides: TGTGCCAGCAGCTTAGTTGACCCCTCCTACGAGCAGTACTTC. Translated, it gives CASSLVDPSYEQYF.

The chain employs TRBV5-1 and TRBJ2-4; 10 bases fit TRBD1. V lost 0 bases, J lost 2 bases, and 5 bases stayed unmatched. The germline CDR1 and CDR2 sequences are SGHRS and YFSETQ. The CDR3 runs to 17 residues. The CDR3 DNA sequence: TGCGCCAGCAGCTTGGCCGGGACAGGGGTTCCCAAAAACATTCAGTACTTC. Residues: CASSLAGTGVPKNIQYF. The whole variable domain, filled in from reference TRBV5-1 and TRBJ2-4, reads KAGVTQTPRYLIKTRGQQVTLSCSPISGHRSVSWYQQTPGQGLQFLFEYFSETQRNKGNFPGRFSGRQFSNSRSEMNVSTLELGDSALYLCASSLAGTGVPKNIQYFGAGTRLSVL.

The chain employs TRBV29-1 and TRBJ2-5; D possibly corresponds to TRBD2 (5 bases). The CDR3 is 13 amino acids. The V gene's germline CDR1 is SQVTM and CDR2 ANQGSEA. The CDR3 coding sequence is TGCACTATACGATCGCCGGGGTCGGAGACCCAGTACTTC. It translates to CTIRSPGSETQYF.

The chain recombines TRBV7-6 with TRBJ2-6; D uncertain. Germline V lookup: CDR1 SGHVS, CDR2 FNYEAQ. The CDR3 covers 15 residues. The V end lost 2 bases, the J end lost 0 bases, and 5 bases lay between the germline ends. The CDR3 DNA follows: TGTGCCAGCAGCTTAAGGTCCTCTGGGGCCAACGTCCTGACTTTC. It translates to CASSLRSSGANVLTF.

Points on this clone: The same CDR3 also results from other DNA sequences found in this sample. This chain connects TRBV5-1 to TRBJ2-5; D gene ambiguous. The CDR3 consists of 11 residues. Germline values: CDR1 SGHRS, CDR2 YFSETQ. V was clipped by 4 bases and J by 2 bases, with 3 bases between them. This chain's CDR3 is CASSQQETQYF. CDR3 DNA sequence: TGCGCCAGCAGCCAACAAGAGACCCAGTACTTC.